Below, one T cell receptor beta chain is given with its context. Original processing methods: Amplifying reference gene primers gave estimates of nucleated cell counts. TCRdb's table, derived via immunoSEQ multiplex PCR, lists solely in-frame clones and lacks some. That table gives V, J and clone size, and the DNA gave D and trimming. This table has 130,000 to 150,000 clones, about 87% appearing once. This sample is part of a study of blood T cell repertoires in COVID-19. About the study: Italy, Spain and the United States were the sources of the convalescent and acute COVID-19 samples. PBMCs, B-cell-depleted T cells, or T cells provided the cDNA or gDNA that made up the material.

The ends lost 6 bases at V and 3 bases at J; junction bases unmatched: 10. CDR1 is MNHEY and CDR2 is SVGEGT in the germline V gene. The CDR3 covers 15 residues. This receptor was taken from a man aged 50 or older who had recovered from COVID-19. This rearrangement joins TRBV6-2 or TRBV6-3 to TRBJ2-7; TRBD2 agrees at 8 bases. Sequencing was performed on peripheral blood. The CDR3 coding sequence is TGTGCCAGCAGCCGGGGGGGAGCGGGGGACTACGAGCAGTACTTC. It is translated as CASSRGGAGDYEQYF.